This T cell receptor beta chain came from a study of CD8+ T cells in alopecia areata. cDNA prepared by RNA extraction and subsequent reverse transcription served as the template for sequencing. The method was immunoSEQ multiplex PCR; TCRdb's version includes in-frame clones alone and lacks a portion of them. This table holds 60,000 to 65,000 clones, around 44% found once. The sequenced material came from NKG2D-low CD8+ T cells sorted from blood. The TCR originated in a human donor with alopecia areata.

The CDR3, as DNA: TGTGCCAGCAGCTCACAGGGAAATGAGCAGTTCTTC. This sequence encodes CASSSQGNEQFF. The chain carries TRBV7-3 and TRBJ2-1; maybe TRBD1 (6 bases). Germline CDR1 reads SGHTA; CDR2 reads FQGTGA. V gave up 4 bases and J gave up 7 bases, with 8 bases separating them. The CDR3 is 12 amino acids.